This entry is about one T cell receptor (beta chain). These data are taken from a study of Ad26.COV2.S vaccination and SARS-CoV-2 variants. The overall study: Within the COV1001 Ad26.COV2.S trial arm, the donor was enrolled. Dosing was one shot or two shots 56 days apart.

As for treatment: roughly 20 received Ad26.COV2.S at low or high dose, single or two shots; 5 received placebo; per-sample allocation not given. The study sampled participants on day 63 after the first vaccine or placebo injection. Boston supplied an adult donor aged 18-55 years. Some clones are missing from TCRdb's copy, which holds only in-frame ones; the method was immunoSEQ multiplex PCR. The data show approximately 350,000 clones, 83% seen once. V lost 0 bases, J lost 2 bases, and 14 bases lay in between. CDR1 and CDR2 from the germline V gene are LGHNA and YSLEER. CDR3 length: 17 residues. The origin of this receptor is a person aged 18 to 59 who received the Ad26.COV2.S COVID-19 vaccine or a placebo. The chain has TRBV4-3 and TRBJ2-1, with D perhaps given as TRBD1 or TRBD2 (6 bases each). The sequenced sample was peripheral blood, obtained in a trial of Ad26.COV2.S vaccine versus placebo. The CDR3 region has the DNA TGCGCCAGCAGCCAAGATTTATTTGGGGGGCCCTACAATGAGCAGTTCTTC. Protein: CASSQDLFGGPYNEQFF.